The 9 T cell receptor beta chains below were found in one sample sequenced in a study of beta chain features in type 1 diabetes. The isolated RNA, all of it, was reverse transcribed, so expressed TCRB transcripts were what got sequenced. The repertoire was sequenced with immunoSEQ multiplex PCR; TCRdb's copy has only in-frame clones and lacks some. The sample comprises hundreds of thousands of clones, about 16% of which are singletons, and approximately 0.087% rests with the top ten. Sequencing was carried out using naive CD4+ T cells from blood. The source is a man aged 18-30 years in good health.

In regard to this clone: Its ends do not fully match the called genes, so a read error is possible. The chain couples TRBV28 to TRBJ2-1; 10 nucleotides agree with TRBD2. The CDR3 sequence is 16 residues long. The germline gives CDR1 MDHEN, CDR2 SYDVKM. CDR3 loop: CASSTPTSGWDNGQFF. CDR3 DNA: TGTGCCAGCAGCACACCGACTAGCGGGTGGGACAATGGGCAGTTCTTC.

This chain connects TRBV7-2 to TRBJ2-1; D tentatively fits TRBD1 or TRBD2 (5 bases each). The V end was cut by 1 base, the J end by 3 bases, with 13 bases between. CDR3 size: 16 residues. Per the germline V gene, CDR1 is SGHTA and CDR2 is FQGNSA. The CDR3 region is CASSLGSSGGYNEQFF. CDR3 nucleotides: TGTGCCAGCAGCTTAGGCTCTAGTGGGGGCTACAATGAGCAGTTCTTC.

This clone was counted between two and nine times. Other nucleotide sequences in the sample specify the same CDR3. The chain uses TRBV30 and TRBJ1-3, with unresolved D. This CDR3 comprises 12 residues. V was pared by 0 bases and J by 3 bases, with 3 bases between. Per germline, CDR1 GTSNPN and CDR2 SVGIG (reference sequence). CDR3 in amino acids: CAWSVGGNTIYF. For the CDR3, the DNA is TGTGCCTGGAGTGTGGGTGGAAACACCATATATTTT.

This clone appeared a few times. The chain carries TRBV7-2 and TRBJ1-5, with a weak D call TRBD1 (6 bases). The CDR3 consists of 17 residues. In germline, CDR1 is SGHTA, CDR2 FQGNSA. Trimming removed 5 bases at V and 2 bases at J, with 19 bases between. The CDR3 nucleotides read TGTGCCAGCAGCCCGGGCCCCAGGGGAGTGGGCAATCAGCCCCAGCATTTT. Translating it yields CASSPGPRGVGNQPQHF.

This clone was observed a few times. V usage is TRBV28 and J usage is TRBJ1-2, with TRBD1 matching over 7 bases. With 3 bases clipped from V and 5 bases from J, the junction kept 6 bases outside the gene matches. The CDR3 has 14 amino acids. The germline CDR1 and CDR2 sequences are MDHEN and SYDVKM. As DNA, the CDR3 is TGTGCCAGCAGTTTCGGCAGGGGGTCGTATGGCTACACCTTC. This gives the protein CASSFGRGSYGYTF.

This clone was detected a few times. The chain links TRBV7-2 to TRBJ1-1; tentatively, D is TRBD1 (5 bases). This CDR3 spans 15 amino acids. Germline V gene sequence: CDR1 SGHTA, CDR2 FQGNSA. Trimming removed 1 base at V and 1 base at J, with 10 bases between. The DNA for the CDR3 is TGTGCCAGCAGCTTAGTGGGGCCCACGAACACTGAAGCTTTCTTT. Residues: CASSLVGPTNTEAFF.

The J gene is TRBJ2-7, the V gene TRBV9; 10 positions agree with TRBD2. The germline gives CDR1 SGDLS, CDR2 YYNGEE. V shed 2 bases and J 7 bases; nucleotides not matched to a gene: 12. This CDR3 region has 16 residues. The CDR3 region is CASSVLAGVGVREQYF. The CDR3 DNA follows: TGTGCCAGCAGCGTTCTAGCGGGAGTGGGGGTGAGGGAGCAGTACTTC.

This sequence joins TRBV11-2 and TRBJ2-7, with 7 positions matching TRBD1. This CDR3 is 15 amino acids long. The trim removed 5 bases at V and 4 bases at J, leaving 11 bases unmatched. Germline loops: CDR1 SGHAT, CDR2 FQNNGV. The CDR3 DNA reads as TGTGCCAGCAGCCCTGAGGACAGGCGCCTTTACGAGCAGTACTTC. This sequence encodes CASSPEDRRLYEQYF.

This rearrangement joins TRBV7-3 to TRBJ1-1; D remains unclear. Trimming removed 5 bases from V and 3 bases from J, with 13 bases in between. The CDR3 spans 14 residues. CDR1 is SGHTA, CDR2 FQGTGA, per germline. The CDR3 loop is CASSRIREDTEAFF. The CDR3 coding sequence is TGTGCCAGCAGCCGAATCCGGGAGGACACTGAAGCTTTCTTT.